This T cell receptor (beta chain) emerged from a study of blood T cell repertoires in COVID-19. Study-level information: Both acute and convalescent COVID-19 samples were obtained from the United States, Italy and Spain.

This CDR3 comprises 16 residues. Germline trimming cut 6 bases from V and 2 bases from J; bases unmatched to any gene: 7. Germline values: CDR1 LGHNA, CDR2 YNFKEQ. Produced via immunoSEQ multiplex PCR; TCRdb's table is partial and in-frame only. Among 150,000 to 200,000 clones, roughly nine tenths were seen once, and the ten largest hold roughly 2.9%. Turning to this clone: Other DNA sequences in the sample encode the same CDR3.

Source material: peripheral blood. This clonotype originated in a woman under 40 with active or convalescent COVID-19. The chain carries TRBV4-2 and TRBJ1-5, with 10 bases lining up with TRBD1. The CDR3 nucleotides read TGTGCCAGCAGTCAAACCGGGACAGGGGGCAATCAGCCCCAGCATTTT. This encodes CASSQTGTGGNQPQHF.